Shown below are 9 T cell receptor beta chains from a single sample sequenced in a study of T cells in Graves' hyperthyroidism and ophthalmopathy. It was RNA transcripts that yielded the amplified TCR beta CDR3 regions. A set of HTBI primers served as the primers for a first-round RT-PCR of the TCR CDR3. TCRdb re-called the multiplex PCR reads through MiXCR, storing one row per CDR3 protein. The sample records around 440,000 distinct CDR3 sequences, more than 15% being singletons. The sample consisted of blood. The origin of the receptors is a woman under 30 with Graves' hyperthyroidism.

This chain uses TRBV20-1 with TRBJ2-5; tentative D call: TRBD1 (6 bases). The CDR3 consists of 13 residues. The V gene's germline CDR1 is DFQATT and CDR2 SNEGSKA (reference sequence). The V end lost 4 bases, the J end lost 3 bases, and 12 bases lay between the germline ends. CDR3 DNA sequence: TGCAGTGCTATAGACAGGCCCAAAGAGACCCAGTACTTC. It codes for CSAIDRPKETQYF.

The rearrangement uses TRBV15 and TRBJ2-2, with 7 bases lining up with TRBD1. Germline assignment: CDR1 LNHNV and CDR2 YYDKDF (reference sequence). The V gene end was trimmed by 2 bases and the J gene end by 4 bases; junction bases not matched to a gene: 4. The CDR3 covers 15 residues. CDR3 nucleotide sequence: TGTGCCACCAGCAGAACCACAGGGGCCACCGGGGAGCTGTTTTTT. Encoded protein: CATSRTTGATGELFF.

This clonotype was detected many times. J is TRBJ2-5 and V is TRBV20-1; perhaps D is TRBD1 or TRBD2 (5 bases each). Trimming shortened V by 3 bases and J by 9 bases, and 11 bases separated the two germline ends. Germline-derived CDR1 and CDR2 are DFQATT and SNEGSKA (reference sequence). CDR3 length: 11 amino acids. The CDR3 bases are TGCAGTGCTAGGGTGGGGGTACCCCAGTACTTC. It yields the protein CSARVGVPQYF.

The sample holds many counts of this clonotype. The chain recombines TRBV12-3 or TRBV12-4 with TRBJ2-5, with 8 positions matching TRBD1. V lost 1 base to trimming and J lost 5 bases; unmatched junction nucleotides: 3. This CDR3 has 14 amino acids. The CDR3 protein is CASSLGRGLETQYF. CDR3 DNA: TGTGCCAGCAGTTTAGGCAGGGGGCTCGAGACCCAGTACTTC.

In its sample, this clonotype was seen many times. This chain links TRBV5-1 with TRBJ2-4, with 7 bases fitting TRBD2. V lost 4 bases to trimming and J lost 3 bases; unmatched junction nucleotides: 10. CDR1 SGHRS and CDR2 YFSETQ come from the germline V gene. The CDR3 sequence is 16 residues long. The DNA for the CDR3 is TGCGCCAGCAGCAACCCCTCCCGGGGGGTCAAAAACATTCAGTACTTC. It is translated as CASSNPSRGVKNIQYF.

V is TRBV20-1 and J is TRBJ1-2; D call uncertain. V was clipped by 5 bases and J by 7 bases, with 14 bases between them. The CDR3 has 12 amino acids. CDR1 DFQATT and CDR2 SNEGSKA come from the germline V gene (reference sequence). As DNA, the CDR3 is TGCAGTGCTCCTTCGCGAAGTAGTGGCTACACCTTC. This gives the protein CSAPSRSSGYTF.

This clonotype has at least ten counts. This chain links TRBV3-1 with TRBJ2-1; 8 positions agree with TRBD2. J was trimmed by 1 base and V by 3 bases; bases with no gene match: 8. CDR3 length: 17 amino acids. CDR1 is LGHDT, CDR2 YNNKEL, per germline (reference sequence). The CDR3 here is CASSQSIAGWSYNEQFF. CDR3 bases: TGTGCCAGCAGCCAGAGTATAGCGGGATGGTCCTACAATGAGCAGTTCTTC.

This clonotype has a handful of counts. The rearrangement joins TRBV24-1 to TRBJ1-2; tentatively, D is TRBD1 (6 bases). Germline assignment: CDR1 KGHDR and CDR2 SFDVKD. CDR3 length: 13 amino acids. V lost 6 bases and J lost 7, with 14 bases in between. The CDR3 DNA is TGTGCCACCAGTTCCAGGGGTGGAGGTGGCTACACCTTC. Its protein product is CATSSRGGGGYTF.

This clonotype was seen repeatedly, ten times or more. The chain uses TRBV20-1 and TRBJ2-1; 7 nucleotides match TRBD2. The CDR3 has 14 amino acids. Germline V gene data show CDR1 as DFQATT and CDR2 as SNEGSKA (reference sequence). The ends lost 4 bases at V and 2 bases at J; junction bases unmatched: 5. CDR3 protein: CSAIQRETYNEQFF. The CDR3 bases are TGCAGTGCTATTCAGCGGGAAACCTACAATGAGCAGTTCTTC.